A selection of T cell receptor beta chains follows, all from one sample in a study of CD8+ T cells in alopecia areata. Libraries were prepared by immunoSEQ multiplex PCR; TCRdb keeps only in-frame clonotypes and omits some of them. The sample contains roughly 170,000 clones, around 60% of which appear only once. The source was CD8+ T cells sorted from blood, collected at week 24, from a patient treated with tofacitinib. These TCRs come from a human donor with alopecia areata. The CDR3 runs from the conserved cysteine through the conserved F or W. The order of the fields is V gene, J gene, CDR3 protein.

>TRBV25-1|TRBJ2-3
CASSEFRSTDTQYF
>TRBV5-1|TRBJ2-7
CASSLSPLQGVLEQYF
>TRBV19|TRBJ1-6
CASSIMMGADSPLHF
>TRBV6-6|TRBJ2-7
CASSPSYEQYF
>TRBV5-6|TRBJ2-7
CASSFGVGDYEQYF
>TRBV30|TRBJ1-2
CAWSGESYGYTF
>TRBV11-2|TRBJ2-5
CASSLVRETQYF
>TRBV9|TRBJ1-1
CASSVNPGLNTEAFF
>TRBV27|TRBJ2-1
CASSWGGNYNEQFF
>TRBV27|TRBJ2-7
CASSPSQGESLYEQYF
>TRBV7-9|TRBJ2-5
CASGGDKYQETQYF
>TRBV13|TRBJ1-2
CASSLGQESYGYTF
>TRBV4-2|TRBJ2-1
CASSQSSRRGNEQFF
>TRBV7-9|TRBJ1-5
CASSGEHGSQHQPQHF
>TRBV5-1|TRBJ2-7
CASSWGTGYEQYF
>TRBV2|TRBJ1-1
CASSPARGEAFF
>TRBV5-1|TRBJ1-1
CASSSAGGARTEAFF
>TRBV5-1|TRBJ2-6
CASSLLGQQSSGANVLTF
>TRBV19|TRBJ1-6
CASTYGTGGQSPLHF
>TRBV2|TRBJ1-5
CASSGWEGGQPQHF
>TRBV30|TRBJ1-6
CAWWAGINSPLHF
>TRBV4-1|TRBJ2-5
CASSNQQETQYF
>TRBV29-1|TRBJ2-2
CSVTGGRGTGELFF
>TRBV29-1|TRBJ2-7
CSVPLAGPGHEQYF
>TRBV5-1|TRBJ1-5
CASSTGQSNQPQHF
>TRBV7-9|TRBJ1-1
CASSLTTEAFF
>TRBV7-9|TRBJ2-5
CASSFKLTRETQYF
>TRBV4-1|TRBJ1-2
CASSQDRGHGYTF
>TRBV30|TRBJ2-1
CAWRPGSYNEQFF
>TRBV7-3|TRBJ2-2
CASSLGTGELFF